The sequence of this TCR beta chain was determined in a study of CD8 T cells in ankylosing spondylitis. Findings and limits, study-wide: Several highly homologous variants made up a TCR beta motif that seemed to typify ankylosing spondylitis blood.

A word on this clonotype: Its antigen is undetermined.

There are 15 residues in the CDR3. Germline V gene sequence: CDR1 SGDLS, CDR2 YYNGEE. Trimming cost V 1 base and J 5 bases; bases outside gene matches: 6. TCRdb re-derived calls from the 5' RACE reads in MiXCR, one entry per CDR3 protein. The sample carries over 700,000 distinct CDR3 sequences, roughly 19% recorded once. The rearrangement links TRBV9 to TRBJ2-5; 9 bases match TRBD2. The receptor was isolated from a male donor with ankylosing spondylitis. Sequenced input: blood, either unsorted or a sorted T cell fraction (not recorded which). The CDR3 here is CASSVLAGRTETQYF. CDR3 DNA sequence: TGTGCCAGCAGCGTACTAGCGGGGCGTACGGAGACCCAGTACTTC.